These 14 T cell receptor beta chains came from one sample sequenced in a study of blood T cells in healthy people across ages. A second about 7 to 11 cycle PCR used barcoded and J-beta primers. Via MiXCR, TCRdb re-called the 5' RACE reads, giving one row per CDR3 protein. The table shows 600,000 to 800,000 distinct CDR3 sequences, with roughly 21% occurring only once. Sequencing input: blood. Receptors originate from a man aged 65 to 85 in good health.

J is TRBJ2-5 and V is TRBV6-1; the match to TRBD1 covers 8 bases. Germline CDR1 is MNHNS and CDR2 is SASEGT. V lost 8 bases and J lost 5; bases outside the gene matches: 22. CDR3 size: 18 residues. The CDR3 region is CASARTGTGAAVVETQYF. In DNA, the CDR3 is TGTGCCAGCGCGAGAACCGGGACAGGCGCTGCGGTCGTGGAGACCCAGTACTTC.

V and J are TRBV7-2 and TRBJ2-7; 9 bases are shared with TRBD2. V was clipped by 1 base and J by 7 bases; unmatched bases: 8. This CDR3 is built from 15 residues. Germline CDR1 reads SGHTA; CDR2 reads FQGNSA. CDR3 loop: CASSLDGTSTPEQYF. CDR3 nucleotide sequence: TGTGCCAGCAGCTTAGACGGGACTAGCACCCCAGAGCAGTACTTC.

This chain joins TRBV4-2 and TRBJ2-4; the D call may be TRBD1 or TRBD2 (5 bases each). This CDR3 is 14 amino acids long. Germline V gene data show CDR1 as LGHNA and CDR2 as YNFKEQ. Trimming pared 0 bases from V and 11 bases from J, leaving 14 bases between. CDR3 sequence (DNA): TGTGCCAGCAGCCAAGATGCCAGGGATAGCGTTCAGTACTTC. Translating gives CASSQDARDSVQYF.

V gene TRBV3-1 combines with J gene TRBJ2-7; perhaps TRBD1 as D (5 bases). CDR3 length: 14 amino acids. The V end was cut by 3 bases, the J end by 2 bases, with 11 bases between. Germline CDR1 reads LGHDT; CDR2 reads YNNKEL (reference sequence). CDR3 sequence (DNA): TGTGCCAGCAGCCACGGCAGGGTTACCTACGAGCAGTACTTC. It encodes CASSHGRVTYEQYF.

In its sample, this clonotype was seen a few times. This sequence joins TRBV6-2 or TRBV6-3 and TRBJ2-7; 10 bases align to TRBD2. The ends lost 3 bases at V and 1 base at J; junction bases unmatched: 6. The CDR3 consists of 16 residues. CDR1 and CDR2 from the germline V gene are MNHEY and SVGEGT. This CDR3 reads CASSYPSGSASYEQYF. CDR3 DNA sequence: TGTGCCAGCAGTTATCCTAGCGGGAGCGCTTCCTACGAGCAGTACTTC.

There are a few counts of this clonotype. One end of the junction is discordant with germline, which a read error may explain. CDR3 DNA: TGCAGCGTCACCGGGACAGCCTACGAGCAGCACTTC. Its translation is CSVTGTAYEQHF. The V call is TRBV29-1, the J call TRBJ2-7; TRBD1 agrees at 7 bases. The V gene's germline CDR1 is SQVTM and CDR2 ANQGSEA. The CDR3 loop spans 12 amino acids.

This chain uses TRBV20-1 with TRBJ2-3, with 12 bases that match TRBD2. In germline, CDR1 is DFQATT, CDR2 SNEGSKA (reference sequence). J gave up 4 bases and V 5 bases, and 4 bases lay outside the gene matches. The CDR3 is made up of 14 amino acids. Here the CDR3 reads CSAELAGGPDTQYF. Here the CDR3 DNA reads TGCAGTGCTGAACTAGCGGGAGGCCCAGATACGCAGTATTTT.

The chain has TRBV20-1 and TRBJ1-2, with D tentatively TRBD1 (6 bases). The length of the CDR3 is 10 residues. Germline V lookup: CDR1 DFQATT, CDR2 SNEGSKA (reference sequence). The CDR3 DNA is TGCAGCGACCAGGGGAATGGCTACACCTTC. Translated, it gives CSDQGNGYTF.

This clonotype was counted many times. The chain combines TRBV11-2 with TRBJ2-1, with a weak D call TRBD2 (6 bases). Germline V gene data show CDR1 as SGHAT and CDR2 as FQNNGV. This CDR3 has 15 residues. The V end lost 1 base, the J end lost 8 bases, and 15 bases lay between the germline ends. CDR3 in DNA: TGTGCCAGCAGCTTAGCGGGAAGCGGGCTCGATGAGCAGTTCTTC. This gives the protein CASSLAGSGLDEQFF.

The chain links TRBV2 to TRBJ2-5; 8 positions match TRBD2. The CDR3 consists of 14 residues. J was trimmed by 1 base and V by 6 bases; bases with no gene match: 4. Germline CDR1 is SNHLY and CDR2 is FYNNEI. The CDR3 is CASRVTSGQETQYF. The CDR3, as DNA: TGTGCCAGCAGGGTAACTAGCGGCCAAGAGACCCAGTACTTC.

This chain connects TRBV6-2 or TRBV6-3 to TRBJ2-2; unclear D gene. The germline gives CDR1 MNHEY, CDR2 SVGEGT. Trimming cost V 6 bases and J 1 base, with 9 bases left between them. The CDR3 consists of 14 residues. The CDR3 DNA is TGTGCCAGCAGCGAGACTTGGAACACCGGGGAGCTGTTTTTT. This translates into CASSETWNTGELFF.

The chain carries TRBV12-3 or TRBV12-4 and TRBJ2-5; D is possibly TRBD2 (7 bases). The CDR3 contains 16 residues. Trimming shortened V by 1 base and J by 3 bases, and 15 bases separated the two germline ends. The CDR3 reads CASSLGGAGAEETQYF. CDR3 in DNA: TGTGCCAGCAGTTTAGGTGGGGCGGGGGCCGAAGAGACCCAGTACTTC.

The chain links TRBV14 to TRBJ2-5; D gene uncertain. The CDR3 is made up of 13 amino acids. V was cut by 7 bases and J by 1 base, with 10 bases left in between. Germline CDR1 SGHDN, CDR2 FVKESK. CDR3 DNA: TGTGCCAGCAACACACAGCTCCAAGAGACCCAGTACTTC. This codes for CASNTQLQETQYF.

The CDR3 here is CASSEQFCSTGELFF. CDR3 DNA: TGTGCCAGCAGTGAACAGTTCTGCAGCACCGGGGAGCTGTTTTTT. This rearrangement joins TRBV2 to TRBJ2-2; D not resolved. The V gene lost 2 bases and the J gene lost 4 bases, with 11 bases spanning the gap. The CDR3 contains 15 residues. Germline V gene data show CDR1 as SNHLY and CDR2 as FYNNEI.